This T cell receptor (beta chain) was retrieved from a study of T cell changes during pregnancy in multiple sclerosis. Measured with immunoSEQ multiplex PCR; TCRdb has only the in-frame clones, and not every one. The sample holds about 40,000 clones, just over 90% seen once. The sequencing here drew on peripheral blood, taken before pregnancy. The sequence derives from a female donor with multiple sclerosis, enrolled in a pregnancy study.

CDR3 coding DNA: TGTGCCAGCAGTTACTCGGGTGGAGGCTACGAGCAGTACTTC. This gives the protein CASSYSGGGYEQYF. The chain uses TRBV6-6 and TRBJ2-7; perhaps TRBD2 as D (5 bases). The V gene's germline CDR1 is MNHNY and CDR2 SVGAGI (reference sequence). The V and J ends lost 0 bases and 3 bases respectively, with 9 bases between them. This CDR3 contains 14 residues.